The T cell receptor beta chain described here comes from a study of molecular identifiers for immune sequencing clone quantification. Looked up from germline, CDR1 is LNHDA and CDR2 is SQIVND (reference sequence). This CDR3 is built from 13 residues. The ends were cut back, 2 bases at V and 10 bases at J, with 9 bases in the middle. Only a few counts were recorded for this clonotype. Previously described methods with listed TCR primers produced the bulk TCR libraries. TCRdb ran MiXCR on the PCR reads and lists one entry per CDR3 protein. This sample yields hundreds of thousands of distinct CDR3 sequences, of which around 25% are seen a single time; about 0.73% belongs to the top ten.

The TCR comes from a human donor in good health. Some libraries in this study had Jurkat cell RNA spiked in. The rearrangement links TRBV19 to TRBJ1-6, with D unresolved. The specimen was naive CD8+ T cells from blood, with Jurkat cell RNA spiked in. Subset noted: FACS-sorted CD8+CD4-CCR7+CD45RA+ naive T cells. CDR3 nucleotide sequence: TGTGCCAGTAGTATATCCGGGGAATCACCCCTCCACTTT. Encoded protein: CASSISGESPLHF.